The rows below give T cell receptor beta chains drawn from one sample of a study of CD8 T cells in Susac syndrome. TCRdb itself ran the immunoSEQ multiplex PCR reads through MiXCR, one entry per CDR3 protein. The sample records a few hundred thousand distinct CDR3 sequences, 90% to 95% being singletons. The sequenced sample was CD8+ T cells from PBMCs. The receptors derive from a human donor with multiple sclerosis. The CDR3 runs from the conserved cysteine through the conserved F or W. A D gene is named only where the DNA matches it firmly. A clone size is listed for some rows: how often the clone was seen (once, few, many), or a class if it is expanded.

V gene	J gene	D gene	clone size	CDR3 protein	CDR3 DNA
TRBV25-1	TRBJ2-5	-	-	CASSDEYKETQYF	TGTGCCAGCAGTGATGAGTACAAAGAGACCCAGTACTTC
TRBV12-3/TRBV12-4	TRBJ1-1	-	-	CASSFLGQPEAFF	TGTGCCAGCAGTTTTTTGGGGCAGCCTGAAGCTTTCTTT
TRBV15	TRBJ1-2	-	-	CATSRDLSANRGGYTF	TGTGCCACCAGCAGAGATCTGTCGGCAAACCGTGGTGGCTACACCTTC
TRBV23-1	TRBJ1-5	TRBD1	-	CASSQVCGTDLNQPQHF	TGCGCCAGCAGTCAAGTCTGCGGGACAGATCTCAATCAGCCCCAGCATTTT
TRBV13	TRBJ2-7	-	-	CASSPGAGYEQYF	TGTGCCAGTTCCCCAGGGGCCGGCTACGAGCAGTACTTC
TRBV4-2	TRBJ1-2	-	-	CASSHPLTGPDYGYTF	TGTGCCAGCAGCCACCCGCTAACAGGTCCTGACTATGGCTACACCTTC
TRBV2	TRBJ2-5	-	-	CASSENWGQETQYF	TGTGCCAGCAGTGAGAACTGGGGCCAAGAGACCCAGTACTTC
TRBV19	TRBJ1-5	-	-	CASSQAFNQPQHF	TGTGCCAGTAGTCAGGCTTTCAATCAGCCCCAGCATTTT
TRBV7-9	TRBJ1-1	-	-	CASSLTTEAFF	TGTGCCAGCAGCTTAACCACTGAAGCTTTCTTT
TRBV27	TRBJ2-3	-	-	CASRSGLSTDTQYF	TGTGCCAGCAGAAGCGGGCTAAGCACAGATACGCAGTATTTT
TRBV20-1	TRBJ1-5	-	once	CSANRDTNQPQHF	TGCAGTGCCAACCGGGATACCAATCAGCCCCAGCATTTT
TRBV4-3	TRBJ2-6	-	-	CASSQDRWGSGANVLTF	TGCGCCAGCAGCCAAGATAGGTGGGGTTCTGGGGCCAACGTCCTGACTTTC
TRBV5-4	TRBJ2-5	TRBD1	-	CASSLASMRQGDEVQYF	TGTGCCAGCAGCTTGGCCTCTATGAGACAGGGGGACGAGGTCCAGTACTTC
TRBV5-1	TRBJ2-7	-	-	CASSSGTLSYEQYF	TGCGCCAGCAGCTCGGGGACACTCTCCTACGAGCAGTACTTC
TRBV29-1	TRBJ2-7	-	-	CSVAFNSYEQYF	TGCAGCGTTGCGTTTAACTCCTACGAGCAGTACTTC
TRBV30	TRBJ2-3	-	-	CAWSRLGSTDTQYF	TGTGCCTGGAGCCGACTAGGGAGCACAGATACGCAGTATTTT
TRBV7-9	TRBJ1-3	-	-	CAGSGSEGTIYF	TGTGCCGGCAGCGGATCGGAGGGCACCATATATTTT
TRBV29-1	TRBJ2-5	-	-	CSSSEETQHF	TGCAGTTCCTCGGAGGAGACCCAGCACTTC
TRBV13	TRBJ2-7	TRBD1	-	CASSSRDSIIYEQYF	TGTGCCAGCAGCTCCCGGGACAGTATAATCTACGAGCAGTACTTC
TRBV6-5	TRBJ2-7	-	-	CASSYIPFTDPYEQYF	TGTGCCAGCAGTTACATCCCTTTTACGGACCCCTACGAGCAGTACTTC
TRBV30	TRBJ1-2	-	-	CAWSDFLVIKDGYTF	TGTGCCTGGAGTGATTTCTTGGTCATAAAGGATGGCTACACCTTC
TRBV4-3	TRBJ2-6	-	-	CASSQASPSGANVLTF	TGCGCCAGCAGCCAAGCGAGCCCCTCTGGGGCCAACGTCCTGACTTTC
TRBV24-1	TRBJ1-2	-	-	CATSEHATGDRAYDGCGYTF	TGTGCCACCAGTGAACACGCAACAGGTGACCGGGCCTATGATGGGTGTGGCTACACCTTC
TRBV4-3	TRBJ2-1	TRBD2	-	CASSQGSGRGNEQFF	TGCGCCAGCAGCCAAGGTAGCGGGAGGGGTAATGAGCAGTTCTTC
TRBV6-6	TRBJ2-5	TRBD2	few	CASSLSGGRKTQYF	TGTGCCAGCAGTCTGTCGGGGGGGAGAAAGACCCAGTACTTC
TRBV28	TRBJ1-6	-	-	CASRDTDIGGSPLHF	TGTGCCAGCAGAGATACGGACATTGGAGGCTCACCCCTCCACTTT
TRBV6-1	TRBJ2-1	TRBD2	once	CASTVLAGGPNEQFF	TGTGCCAGCACGGTCTTAGCGGGAGGGCCAAATGAGCAGTTCTTC
TRBV6-2/TRBV6-3	TRBJ1-2	-	-	CASSSRRAVETYGYTF	TGTGCCAGCAGTTCCCGTCGAGCCGTGGAAACTTATGGCTACACCTTC
TRBV7-9	TRBJ1-3	TRBD1	-	CASSTLGQGRDTIYF	TGTGCCAGCAGCACCCTCGGACAGGGCAGAGACACCATATATTTT
TRBV2	TRBJ1-2	-	-	CASGTGYTF	TGTGCCAGTGGGACGGGCTACACCTTC
TRBV7-9	TRBJ1-3	-	-	CASSLLVLSGNTIYF	TGTGCCAGCAGCTTATTGGTCCTCTCTGGAAACACCATATATTTT
TRBV12-3/TRBV12-4	TRBJ2-1	-	once	CASSSPRVGNEQFF	TGTGCCAGCAGTTCCCCCAGGGTCGGCAATGAGCAGTTCTTC
TRBV7-9	TRBJ2-1	-	-	CASSNDQFF	TGTGCCAGCAGCAACGATCAGTTCTTC
TRBV5-6	TRBJ1-6	TRBD1	-	CASSFGWTGGSDNSPLHF	TGTGCCAGCAGCTTTGGTTGGACAGGGGGCTCGGATAATTCACCCCTCCACTTT
TRBV10-1	TRBJ2-5	-	-	CASSEGHKETQYF	TGCGCCAGCAGTGAAGGGCATAAAGAGACCCAGTACTTC
TRBV29-1	TRBJ2-7	-	-	CSVTSLDPYEQYF	TGCAGCGTTACTTCCTTGGATCCCTACGAGCAGTACTTC
TRBV7-9	TRBJ1-3	-	-	CAIGRVEGENTIYF	TGTGCCATCGGCCGCGTTGAAGGGGAAAACACCATATATTTT
TRBV9	TRBJ1-2	-	few	CASSVGKTSRGYTF	TGTGCCAGCAGCGTAGGAAAGACTTCTCGAGGCTACACCTTC
TRBV15	TRBJ1-5	-	-	CATSRDKGLVQPQHF	TGTGCCACCAGCAGAGATAAGGGGCTGGTCCAGCCCCAGCATTTT
TRBV7-8	TRBJ1-5	-	-	CASSLGWTRLLPKLYSNQPQHF	TGTGCCAGCAGCTTAGGGTGGACCAGGTTATTGCCAAAACTCTATAGCAATCAGCCCCAGCATTTT
TRBV19	TRBJ1-1	-	-	CASSTWAGAFF	TGTGCCAGTAGTACCTGGGCGGGAGCTTTCTTT
TRBV11-3	TRBJ2-3	-	-	CASSLDPLDTQYF	TGTGCCAGCAGCTTAGATCCCCTAGATACGCAGTATTTT
TRBV7-9	TRBJ1-1	TRBD1	-	CASIGQGSTEAFF	TGTGCCAGCATCGGACAGGGCAGCACTGAAGCTTTCTTT
TRBV11-2	TRBJ2-7	-	-	CASSLEARSSYEQYF	TGTGCCAGCAGCTTAGAGGCCAGAAGCTCCTACGAGCAGTACTTC
TRBV6-1	TRBJ1-1	-	-	CASSGVGDKEAFF	TGTGCCAGCAGTGGGGTGGGGGACAAAGAAGCTTTCTTT
TRBV7-9	TRBJ1-1	TRBD1	-	CASSPPGTGHTEAFF	TGTGCCAGCAGCCCACCCGGGACAGGGCACACTGAAGCTTTCTTT
TRBV27	TRBJ2-7	-	-	CASSSTTYEQYF	TGTGCCAGCAGTTCGACAACCTACGAGCAGTACTTC
TRBV27	TRBJ2-6	-	-	CASSFDFSGANVLTF	TGTGCCAGCAGTTTCGACTTCTCTGGGGCCAACGTCCTGACTTTC
TRBV7-9	TRBJ2-1	-	-	CASSLIQPGLDNEQFF	TGTGCCAGCAGCTTAATTCAGCCAGGTCTGGACAATGAGCAGTTCTTC
TRBV4-1	TRBJ2-3	TRBD2	once	CASSQRGLAGLASHFAQYF	TGCGCCAGCAGCCAAAGGGGACTAGCGGGACTAGCCAGCCACTTCGCGCAGTATTTT
TRBV5-6	TRBJ2-3	TRBD2	-	CASSFGLGVTDTQYF	TGTGCCAGCAGCTTCGGACTAGGGGTCACAGATACGCAGTATTTT
TRBV6-5	TRBJ1-4	TRBD1	few	CASSYQGEREKLFF	TGTGCCAGCAGTTACCAGGGGGAAAGAGAAAAACTGTTTTTT
TRBV9	TRBJ2-3	-	once	CASTVGDRGLGTQYF	TGTGCCAGCACAGTGGGGGACCGCGGGCTAGGTACGCAGTATTTT
TRBV7-9	TRBJ1-1	-	-	CASSSWETSAEAFF	TGTGCCAGCAGCTCCTGGGAGACTAGCGCTGAAGCTTTCTTT
TRBV9	TRBJ1-1	-	-	CASSASGVNTEAFF	TGTGCCAGCAGCGCGTCGGGAGTGAACACTGAAGCTTTCTTT
TRBV6-6	TRBJ1-5	-	-	CASSYVDGSNQPQHF	TGTGCCAGCAGTTACGTCGACGGTAGCAATCAGCCCCAGCATTTT